This T cell receptor beta chain was captured by sequencing in a study of T cells in Graves' hyperthyroidism and ophthalmopathy (dated by TCRdb to between 2018 and 2021). Turning to the overall study: A discovery cohort of about 95 patients, approximately 45 with Graves' ophthalmopathy and about 58 with stable Graves' hyperthyroidism, was used to find distinguishing TCR V-J signatures. An independent validation cohort of 18 to 20 hyperthyroidism patients and approximately 17 patients who later progressed to ophthalmopathy tested prospective prediction of ophthalmopathy. The 80 to 100 discovery patients were randomly divided into training and test sets at a 7:3 ratio. In addition, the study compared T-cell repertoires in thyroid tissue and in blood from roughly six Graves' hyperthyroidism patients. Once sampling was done, hyperthyroidism patients were given methimazole at a starting dose of 30 mg daily, whereas ophthalmopathy patients were given high-dose intravenous methylprednisolone. According to the paper, TCR Vbeta CDR3 sequencing was carried out on about 140 peripheral blood samples, which came from fewer than 50 ophthalmopathy, around 75 hyperthyroidism and around 17 progressor patients. Overall study outcomes, separate from this receptor: Most expanded thyroid clonotypes (frequency above 0.001) were also found in blood, which suggests that blood repertoires may mirror thyroid immune responses. No statistical method was used to set the sample size in advance, and investigators knew the group allocation. A model built on a 13 V-J signature distinguished ophthalmopathy from stable hyperthyroidism, reaching about 89% sensitivity and around 81% specificity in cross-validation and 80%/75% in testing. In validation, the model predicted progression to ophthalmopathy a median of about 6.5 months before onset, with approximately 68% sensitivity and more than 72% specificity.

The CDR3 numbers 11 residues from cysteine through phenylalanine. CDR3 DNA only is kept here, 33 bases in frame from base 1. V lost 5 bases and J lost 6 bases; the stretch between them is 8 bases long. The germline V gene (reference sequence) sets CDR1 to SEHNR and CDR2 to FQNEAQ. In the case of this clonotype: Its recognized antigen is unknown. It has no much larger one-base neighbor in the sample; base qualities were not kept.

The TCR beta CDR3 regions were amplified from RNA transcripts. A first-round RT-PCR of the TCR CDR3 used the HTBI primer set with the Qiagen OneStep RT-PCR kit. A second multiplex PCR round built the libraries, followed by size selection and purification. Libraries were sequenced paired-end with 100 bp reads on an Illumina HiSeq2000. Turning to the authors' computational methods: SOAPnuke was used to process the raw data, throwing out any read that contained adapters or uncalled bases, had a mean Phred below 15, or lacked an exact constant-primer or identifier match. High-quality paired reads were merged with COPE v1.2.5, and unique nucleotide sequences were defined as clonotypes. MiTCR v1.1 was used to align the clonotypes against IMGT TRBV, TRBD and TRBJ reference segments. Only V-J combinations with frequency above 0.0001, covering about 99% of repertoires, were analysed. The TCS score was defined as the ratio of F50 (clonal expansion) to E x V (chaos), calculated using BLOSUM62-based TCRdist between CDR3 peptides within each V-J. Welch's t-statistics and random forest reduced just over 500 V-J features to under 15, which were used in a naive Bayes classifier (R e1071). TCRdb reworked the public reads: Q25 trimming with fastp, MiXCR clone assembly, productive beta chains retained. Entries that share a CDR3 protein sequence are merged under the most common genes and DNA. TCRdb, not the authors, supplied the V and J calls. This sample is represented by under 700,000 distinct CDR3 sequences; more than 45% of them were singletons. The biggest ten clones account for just over 8% of the sample.

A patient counted as having stable Graves' hyperthyroidism if no progression to ophthalmopathy occurred over 18 months of follow-up. The hyperthyroidism patients were between 18 and 65 years old and newly diagnosed, with a disease duration of less than 2 months. Exclusion was applied to patients with uncontrolled infections, other autoimmune diseases, pregnancy or lactation. Clinical symptoms, serum thyroxine and TRAb, thyroid ultrasound, and orbital computed tomography formed the basis for the diagnoses. Trizol reagent was used to extract total RNA, and RNA quality was then checked on an Agilent 2100 Bioanalyzer.

The sample was peripheral blood or thyroid tissue (not recorded which). The rearranged chain carries TRBV7-9 and TRBJ2-7; too little of a D gene remains to name it. The TCR comes from a woman between 18 and 30 years old with Graves' hyperthyroidism. Donor details come from another sample of the same person, matched by shared clones. The DNA sequence is given as TGTGCCAGCAGCCCTGGACGCGAGCAGTACTTC. This sequence encodes CASSPGREQYF.